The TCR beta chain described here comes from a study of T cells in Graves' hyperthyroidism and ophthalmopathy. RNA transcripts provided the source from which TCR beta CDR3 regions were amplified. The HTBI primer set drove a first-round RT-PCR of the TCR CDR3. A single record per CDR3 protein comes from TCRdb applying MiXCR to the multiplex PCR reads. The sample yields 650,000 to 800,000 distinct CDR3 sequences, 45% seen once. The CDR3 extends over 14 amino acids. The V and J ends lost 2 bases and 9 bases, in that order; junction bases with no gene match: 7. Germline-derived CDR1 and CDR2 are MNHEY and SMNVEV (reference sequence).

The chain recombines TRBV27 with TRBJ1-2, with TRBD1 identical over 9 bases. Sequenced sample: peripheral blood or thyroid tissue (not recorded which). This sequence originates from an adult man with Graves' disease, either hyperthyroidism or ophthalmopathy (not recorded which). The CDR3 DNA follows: TGTGCCAGCAGTTTACCTCAGGACAGGGGAAGCTACACCTTC. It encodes CASSLPQDRGSYTF.